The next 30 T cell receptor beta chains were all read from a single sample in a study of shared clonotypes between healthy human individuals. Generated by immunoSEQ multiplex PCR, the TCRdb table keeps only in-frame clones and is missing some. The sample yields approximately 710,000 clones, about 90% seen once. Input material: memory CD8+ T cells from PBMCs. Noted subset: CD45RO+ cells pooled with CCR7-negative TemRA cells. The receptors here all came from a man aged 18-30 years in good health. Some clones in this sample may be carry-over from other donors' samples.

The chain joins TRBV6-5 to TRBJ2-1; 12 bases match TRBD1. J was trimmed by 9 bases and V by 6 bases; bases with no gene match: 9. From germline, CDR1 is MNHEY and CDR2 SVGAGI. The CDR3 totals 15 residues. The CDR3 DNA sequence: TGTGCCAGCAGCCCCCTGGGACAGGGGGCAAGTGAGCAGTTCTTC. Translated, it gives CASSPLGQGASEQFF.

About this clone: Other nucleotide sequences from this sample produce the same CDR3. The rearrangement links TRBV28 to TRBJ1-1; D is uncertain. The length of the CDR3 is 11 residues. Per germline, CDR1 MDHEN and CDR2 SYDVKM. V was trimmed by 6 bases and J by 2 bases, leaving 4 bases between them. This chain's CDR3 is CASSQNTEAFF. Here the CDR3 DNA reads TGTGCCAGCAGCCAAAACACTGAAGCTTTCTTT.

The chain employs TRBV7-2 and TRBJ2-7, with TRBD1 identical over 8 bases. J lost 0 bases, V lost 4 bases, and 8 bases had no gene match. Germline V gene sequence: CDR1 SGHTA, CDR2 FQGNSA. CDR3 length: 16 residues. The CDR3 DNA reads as TGTGCCAGCAGCTCAGAAGGGGACAGGCGCTCCTACGAGCAGTACTTC. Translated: CASSSEGDRRSYEQYF.

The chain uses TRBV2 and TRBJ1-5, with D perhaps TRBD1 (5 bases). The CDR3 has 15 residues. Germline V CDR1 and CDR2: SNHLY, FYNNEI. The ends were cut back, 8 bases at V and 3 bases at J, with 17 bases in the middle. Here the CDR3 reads CASDSFELNNQPQHF. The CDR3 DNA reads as TGTGCCAGCGACAGTTTTGAACTTAACAATCAGCCCCAGCATTTT.

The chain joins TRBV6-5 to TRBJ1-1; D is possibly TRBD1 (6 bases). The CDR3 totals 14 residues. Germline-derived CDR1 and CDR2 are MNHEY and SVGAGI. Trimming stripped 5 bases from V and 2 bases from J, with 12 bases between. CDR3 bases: TGTGCCAGCAGTGACGACAGGACTAACACTGAAGCTTTCTTT. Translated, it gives CASSDDRTNTEAFF.

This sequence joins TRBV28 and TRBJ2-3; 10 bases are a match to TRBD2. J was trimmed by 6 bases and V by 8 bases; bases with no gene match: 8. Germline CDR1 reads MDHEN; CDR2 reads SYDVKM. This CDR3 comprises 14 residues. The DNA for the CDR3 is TGTGCCAGCTCGACAGGGACTAGCGTGGATACGCAGTATTTT. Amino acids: CASSTGTSVDTQYF.

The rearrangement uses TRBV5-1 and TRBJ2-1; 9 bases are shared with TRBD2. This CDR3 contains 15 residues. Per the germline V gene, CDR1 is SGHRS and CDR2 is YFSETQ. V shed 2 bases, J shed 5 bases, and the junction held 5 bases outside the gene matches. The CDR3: CASSLGTSLHNEQFF. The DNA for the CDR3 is TGCGCCAGCAGCTTAGGGACTAGCCTCCACAATGAGCAGTTCTTC.

CDR3 bases: TGTGCCAGCGTGTGGGACAGCGCGACCTCTGGGGCCAACGTCCTGACTTTC. It specifies CASVWDSATSGANVLTF. The V and J genes are TRBV2 and TRBJ2-6; 7 positions agree with TRBD1. The V and J ends lost 8 bases and 0 bases, in that order; junction bases with no gene match: 10. The CDR3 runs to 17 residues. In germline, CDR1 is SNHLY, CDR2 FYNNEI.

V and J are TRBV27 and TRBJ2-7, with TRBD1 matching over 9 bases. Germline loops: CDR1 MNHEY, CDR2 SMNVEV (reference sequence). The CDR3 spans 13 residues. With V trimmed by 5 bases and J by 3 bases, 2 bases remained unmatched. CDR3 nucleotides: TGTGCCAGCAGTAGACAGGGGGGCTACGAGCAGTACTTC. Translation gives CASSRQGGYEQYF.

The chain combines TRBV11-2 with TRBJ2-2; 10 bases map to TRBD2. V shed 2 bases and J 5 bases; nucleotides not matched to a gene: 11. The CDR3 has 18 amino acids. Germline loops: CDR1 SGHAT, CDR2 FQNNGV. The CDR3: CASSLRKKAGGPTGELFF. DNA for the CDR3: TGTGCCAGCAGCTTAAGAAAGAAAGCGGGAGGGCCTACCGGGGAGCTGTTTTTT.

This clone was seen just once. As DNA, the CDR3 is TGTGCCAGCAGCAAGGGTACGTACGAGCAGTACTTC. Protein product: CASSKGTYEQYF. The V call is TRBV21-1, the J call TRBJ2-7. TRBV21-1 is assigned pseudogene status. The length of the CDR3 is 12 residues.

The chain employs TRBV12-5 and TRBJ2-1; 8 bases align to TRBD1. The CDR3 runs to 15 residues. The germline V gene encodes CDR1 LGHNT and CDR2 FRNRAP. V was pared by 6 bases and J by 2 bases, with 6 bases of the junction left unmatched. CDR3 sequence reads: CASGPTGGPYNEQFF. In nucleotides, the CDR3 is TGTGCTAGTGGGCCCACAGGGGGTCCCTACAATGAGCAGTTCTTC.

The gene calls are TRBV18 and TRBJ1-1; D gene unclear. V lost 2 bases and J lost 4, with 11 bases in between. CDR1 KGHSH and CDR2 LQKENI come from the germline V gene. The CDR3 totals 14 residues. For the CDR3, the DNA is TGTGCCAGCTCACCAGGGTTTTGGGGCACTGAAGCTTTCTTT. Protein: CASSPGFWGTEAFF.

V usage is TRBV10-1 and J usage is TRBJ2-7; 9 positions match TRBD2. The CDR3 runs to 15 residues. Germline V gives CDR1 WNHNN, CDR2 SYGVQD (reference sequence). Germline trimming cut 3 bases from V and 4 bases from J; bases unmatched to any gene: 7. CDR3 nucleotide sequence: TGCGCCAGCAGTGATCCGGCGGGAGGGGGATACGAGCAGTACTTC. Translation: CASSDPAGGGYEQYF.

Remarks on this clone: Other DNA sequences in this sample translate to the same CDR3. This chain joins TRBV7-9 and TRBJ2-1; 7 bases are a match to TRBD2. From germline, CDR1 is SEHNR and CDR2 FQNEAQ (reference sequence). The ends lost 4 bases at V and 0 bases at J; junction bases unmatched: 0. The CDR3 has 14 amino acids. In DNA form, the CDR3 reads TGTGCCAGCAGCTCGGGAGGCTCCTACAATGAGCAGTTCTTC. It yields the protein CASSSGGSYNEQFF.

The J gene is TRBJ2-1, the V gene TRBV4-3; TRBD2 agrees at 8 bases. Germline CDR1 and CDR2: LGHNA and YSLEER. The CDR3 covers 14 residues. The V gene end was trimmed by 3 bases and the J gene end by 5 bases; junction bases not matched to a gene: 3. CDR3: CASSQTSAHNEQFF. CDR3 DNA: TGCGCCAGCAGCCAGACTAGCGCACACAATGAGCAGTTCTTC.

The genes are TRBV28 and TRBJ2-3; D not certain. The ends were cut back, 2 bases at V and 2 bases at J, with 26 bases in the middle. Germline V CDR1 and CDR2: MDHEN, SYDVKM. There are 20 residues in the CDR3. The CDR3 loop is CASSLAGPLIKAPNTDTQYF. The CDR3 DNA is TGTGCCAGCAGTTTAGCCGGCCCTTTGATAAAGGCTCCAAACACAGATACGCAGTATTTT.

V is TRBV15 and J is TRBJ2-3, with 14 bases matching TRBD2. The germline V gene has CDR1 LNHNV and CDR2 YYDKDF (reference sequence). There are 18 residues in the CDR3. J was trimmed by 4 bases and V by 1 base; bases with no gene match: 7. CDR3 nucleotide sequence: TGTGCCACCAGCAGAGCTAGATGGGGACTAGCGGGAGCAGATACGCAGTATTTT. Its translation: CATSRARWGLAGADTQYF.

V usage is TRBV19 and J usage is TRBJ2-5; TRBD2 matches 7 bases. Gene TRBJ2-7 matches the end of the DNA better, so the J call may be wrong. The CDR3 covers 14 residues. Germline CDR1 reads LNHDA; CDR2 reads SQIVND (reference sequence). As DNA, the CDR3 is TGTGCCAGTAGTCCGCGGGAGACCAGGCACGAGCAGTACTTC. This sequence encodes CASSPRETRHEQYF.

The CDR3 region is CASSASWRGAEPQHF. The CDR3 nucleotides read TGTGCCAGTAGTGCCTCGTGGAGGGGGGCTGAGCCCCAGCATTTT. This sequence joins TRBV19 and TRBJ1-5; D is possibly TRBD1 (6 bases). The V end lost 5 bases, the J end lost 8 bases, and 19 bases lay between the germline ends. Germline values: CDR1 LNHDA, CDR2 SQIVND (reference sequence). This CDR3 spans 15 amino acids.

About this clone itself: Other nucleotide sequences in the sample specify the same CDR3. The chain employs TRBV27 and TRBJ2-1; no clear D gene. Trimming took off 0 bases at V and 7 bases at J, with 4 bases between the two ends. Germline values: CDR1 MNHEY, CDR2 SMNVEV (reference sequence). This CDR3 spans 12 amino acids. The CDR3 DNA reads TGTGCCAGCAGTTTATCCGGTAATGAGCAGTTCTTC. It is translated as CASSLSGNEQFF.

The CDR3 spells CASSSAGSSLLEQYF. CDR3 nucleotides: TGTGCCAGCAGCTCCGCCGGGTCCTCTCTCTTGGAGCAGTACTTC. The chain couples TRBV7-9 to TRBJ2-7; D ambiguous. The length of the CDR3 is 15 residues. CDR1 is SEHNR and CDR2 is FQNEAQ in the germline V gene (reference sequence). V was clipped by 4 bases and J by 7 bases, with 20 bases between them. Drawing the rest from reference TRBV7-9 and TRBJ2-7, the complete variable domain is DTGVSQNPRHKITKRGQNVTFRCDPISEHNRLYWYRQTLGQGPEFLTYFQNEAQLEKSRLLSDRFSAERPKGSFSTLEIQRTEQGDSAMYLCASSSAGSSLLEQYFGPGTRLTVT.

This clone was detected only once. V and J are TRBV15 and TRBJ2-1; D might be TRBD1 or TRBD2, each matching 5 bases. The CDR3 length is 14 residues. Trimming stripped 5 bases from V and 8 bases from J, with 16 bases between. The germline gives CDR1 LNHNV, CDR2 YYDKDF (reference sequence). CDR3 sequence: CATSPGTPRDEQFF. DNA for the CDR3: TGTGCCACCAGCCCCGGGACCCCTCGGGATGAGCAGTTCTTC. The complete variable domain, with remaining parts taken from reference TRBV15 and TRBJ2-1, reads DAMVIQNPRYQVTQFGKPVTLSCSQTLNHNVMYWYQQKSSQAPKLLFHYYDKDFNNEADTPDNFQSRRPNTSFCFLDIRSPGLGDTAMYLCATSPGTPRDEQFFGPGTRLTVL.

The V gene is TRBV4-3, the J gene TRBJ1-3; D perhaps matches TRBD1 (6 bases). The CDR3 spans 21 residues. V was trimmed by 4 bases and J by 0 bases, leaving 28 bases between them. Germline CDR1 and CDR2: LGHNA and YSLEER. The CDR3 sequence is CASSPAAWGLTGPFSGNTIYF. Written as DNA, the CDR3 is TGCGCCAGCAGCCCCGCAGCCTGGGGCCTAACAGGGCCGTTCTCTGGAAACACCATATATTTT.

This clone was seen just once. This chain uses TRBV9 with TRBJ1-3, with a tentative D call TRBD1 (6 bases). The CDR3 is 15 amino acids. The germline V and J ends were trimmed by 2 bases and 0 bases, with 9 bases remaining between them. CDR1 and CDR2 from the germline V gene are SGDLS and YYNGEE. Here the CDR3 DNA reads TGTGCCAGCAGCGTCAAGGGGGTCTCTGGAAACACCATATATTTT. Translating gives CASSVKGVSGNTIYF.

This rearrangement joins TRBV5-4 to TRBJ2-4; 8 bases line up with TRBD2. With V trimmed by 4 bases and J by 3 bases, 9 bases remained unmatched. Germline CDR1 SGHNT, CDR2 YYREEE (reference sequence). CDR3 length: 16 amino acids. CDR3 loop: CASSLLAEGVKNIQYF. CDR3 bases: TGTGCCAGCAGCCTACTAGCGGAGGGAGTCAAAAACATTCAGTACTTC.

The CDR3 DNA is TGCAGCGGCTCCGGGACAGGGGCTGAAAAACTGTTTTTT. It translates to CSGSGTGAEKLFF. The chain combines TRBV29-1 with TRBJ1-4; TRBD1 agrees at 10 bases. This CDR3 region has 13 residues. The trim removed 7 bases at V and 7 bases at J, leaving 6 bases unmatched. The germline CDR1 and CDR2 sequences are SQVTM and ANQGSEA.

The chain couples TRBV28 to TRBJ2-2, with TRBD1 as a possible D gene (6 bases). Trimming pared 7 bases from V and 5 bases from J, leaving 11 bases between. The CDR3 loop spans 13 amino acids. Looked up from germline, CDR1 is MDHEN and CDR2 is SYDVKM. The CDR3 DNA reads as TGTGCCAGCAATTCCAGGGGTACCGGGGAGCTGTTTTTT. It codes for CASNSRGTGELFF.

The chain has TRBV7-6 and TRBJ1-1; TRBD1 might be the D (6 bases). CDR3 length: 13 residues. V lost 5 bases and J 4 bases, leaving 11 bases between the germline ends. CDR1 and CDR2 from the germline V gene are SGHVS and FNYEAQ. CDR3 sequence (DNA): TGTGCCAGCAGCCTGGGAGGGGGCACTGAAGCTTTCTTT. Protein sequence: CASSLGGGTEAFF. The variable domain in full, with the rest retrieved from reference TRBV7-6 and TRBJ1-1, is GAGVSQSPRYKVTKRGQDVALRCDPISGHVSLYWYRQALGQGPEFLTYFNYEAQQDKSGLPNDRFSAERPEGSISTLTIQRTEQRDSAMYRCASSLGGGTEAFFGQGTRLTVV.

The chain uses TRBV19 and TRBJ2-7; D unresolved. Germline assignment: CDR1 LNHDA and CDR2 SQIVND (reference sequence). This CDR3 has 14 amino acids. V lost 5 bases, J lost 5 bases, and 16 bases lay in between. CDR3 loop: CASSPPGWINEQYF. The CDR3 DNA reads TGTGCCAGTAGTCCCCCCGGCTGGATCAACGAGCAGTACTTC.